A selection of T cell receptor beta chains follows, all from one sample in a study of neoadjuvant anti-PD-1 for oral cavity cancer. Clones were sequenced by immunoSEQ multiplex PCR, and TCRdb holds only the in-frame ones, with some missing. This table holds tens of thousands of clones, about 85% found once. The sequencing here drew on PBMCs, taken after nivolumab (anti-PD-1) treatment. The receptors shown here come from a person between 35 and 79 years old with oral cavity squamous cell carcinoma. Each CDR3 is given with its conserved first and last residue. Each record gives: V gene, clone size, D gene, J gene, CDR3 protein, CDR3 DNA. The D gene is left open where the match is weak. Clone size is given for some rows only: seen once, a few or many times, or a class if the clone is expanded.

V gene: TRBV18
clone size: -
D gene: TRBD1
J gene: TRBJ1-1
CDR3 protein: CASSLGTGRLNTEAFF
CDR3 DNA: TGTGCCAGCTCACTAGGGACAGGGCGCCTGAACACTGAAGCTTTCTTT

V gene: TRBV5-1
clone size: -
D gene: -
J gene: TRBJ2-2
CDR3 protein: CASSLGRGPGNTGELFF
CDR3 DNA: TGCGCCAGCAGCTTGGGAAGAGGGCCCGGGAACACCGGGGAGCTGTTTTTT

V gene: TRBV30
clone size: -
D gene: -
J gene: TRBJ2-7
CDR3 protein: CAWLGRGPSSYEQYF
CDR3 DNA: TGTGCCTGGTTAGGACGGGGACCATCCTCCTACGAGCAGTACTTC

V gene: TRBV11-2
clone size: -
D gene: TRBD1
J gene: TRBJ1-5
CDR3 protein: CASTPGQDSGVSNQPQHF
CDR3 DNA: TGTGCCAGCACCCCTGGACAGGATTCGGGAGTTAGCAATCAGCCCCAGCATTTT

V gene: TRBV6-5
clone size: few
D gene: -
J gene: TRBJ2-5
CDR3 protein: CASSSVPRETQYF
CDR3 DNA: TGTGCCAGCAGTTCGGTACCTCGAGAGACCCAGTACTTC

V gene: TRBV30
clone size: -
D gene: TRBD1
J gene: TRBJ1-3
CDR3 protein: CAWSYPDRDGNTIYF
CDR3 DNA: TGTGCCTGGAGTTACCCCGACAGGGATGGAAACACCATATATTTT

V gene: TRBV2
clone size: -
D gene: -
J gene: TRBJ1-6
CDR3 protein: CASTDSPNSPLHF
CDR3 DNA: TGTGCCAGCACCGACAGTCCCAATTCACCCCTCCACTTT

V gene: TRBV6-5
clone size: -
D gene: -
J gene: TRBJ2-5
CDR3 protein: CASSPSRGQETQYF
CDR3 DNA: TGTGCCAGCAGCCCGTCTCGGGGTCAAGAGACCCAGTACTTC

V gene: TRBV5-1
clone size: -
D gene: TRBD2
J gene: TRBJ2-1
CDR3 protein: CASSSGLAGAHNEQFF
CDR3 DNA: TGCGCCAGCAGCTCCGGACTAGCGGGAGCGCACAATGAGCAGTTCTTC

V gene: TRBV27
clone size: -
D gene: -
J gene: TRBJ2-2
CDR3 protein: CASNIQGNTGELFF
CDR3 DNA: TGTGCCAGCAATATACAGGGGAACACCGGGGAGCTGTTTTTT

V gene: TRBV4-2
clone size: -
D gene: -
J gene: TRBJ2-7
CDR3 protein: CASSQLSGEAEQYF
CDR3 DNA: TGTGCCAGCAGCCAACTCTCGGGGGAAGCCGAGCAGTACTTC

V gene: TRBV10-3
clone size: -
D gene: -
J gene: TRBJ1-1
CDR3 protein: CAISGGGANTEAFF
CDR3 DNA: TGTGCCATCAGTGGAGGGGGGGCGAACACTGAAGCTTTCTTT

V gene: TRBV9
clone size: -
D gene: -
J gene: TRBJ1-4
CDR3 protein: CASSVGNPNEKLFF
CDR3 DNA: TGTGCCAGCAGCGTAGGCAACCCCAATGAAAAACTGTTTTTT

V gene: TRBV28
clone size: -
D gene: -
J gene: TRBJ2-2
CDR3 protein: CASSQDAYRAGELFF
CDR3 DNA: TGTGCCAGCAGTCAGGACGCATATCGGGCCGGGGAGCTGTTTTTT

V gene: TRBV11-2
clone size: few
D gene: -
J gene: TRBJ2-7
CDR3 protein: CASSFPRGSSYEQYF
CDR3 DNA: TGTGCCAGCAGCTTCCCCCGGGGGAGCTCCTACGAGCAGTACTTC

V gene: TRBV7-7
clone size: -
D gene: TRBD2
J gene: TRBJ2-7
CDR3 protein: CASSSAGGEQYF
CDR3 DNA: TGTGCTAGCAGCAGCGCGGGAGGCGAGCAGTACTTC

V gene: TRBV15
clone size: -
D gene: -
J gene: TRBJ2-7
CDR3 protein: CATSRDWGDSYEQYF
CDR3 DNA: TGTGCCACCAGCAGAGATTGGGGCGATTCCTACGAGCAGTACTTC

V gene: TRBV15
clone size: -
D gene: -
J gene: TRBJ2-2
CDR3 protein: CATSRLEGNTGELFF
CDR3 DNA: TGTGCCACCAGCAGATTGGAGGGGAACACCGGGGAGCTGTTTTTT

V gene: TRBV7-3
clone size: once
D gene: TRBD1
J gene: TRBJ2-1
CDR3 protein: CASSLTGGQAFYNEQFF
CDR3 DNA: TGTGCCAGCAGCTTAACGGGCGGACAGGCTTTCTACAATGAGCAGTTCTTC

V gene: TRBV19
clone size: -
D gene: TRBD1
J gene: TRBJ1-1
CDR3 protein: CASQAGPSGTGVVPQAFF
CDR3 DNA: TGTGCCAGCCAAGCCGGACCCTCCGGGACAGGGGTGGTTCCTCAAGCTTTCTTT

V gene: TRBV20-1
clone size: -
D gene: -
J gene: TRBJ1-1
CDR3 protein: CSAWVNTEAFF
CDR3 DNA: TGCAGTGCCTGGGTGAACACTGAAGCTTTCTTT

V gene: TRBV9
clone size: -
D gene: -
J gene: TRBJ2-5
CDR3 protein: CASSGYMSQETQYF
CDR3 DNA: TGTGCCAGCAGCGGGTACATGTCACAAGAGACCCAGTACTTC

V gene: TRBV5-6
clone size: -
D gene: -
J gene: TRBJ2-5
CDR3 protein: CASSWRLEYQETQYF
CDR3 DNA: TGTGCCAGCAGTTGGAGACTAGAGTATCAAGAGACCCAGTACTTC

V gene: TRBV7-3
clone size: -
D gene: TRBD2
J gene: TRBJ2-5
CDR3 protein: CASSFQAVAGPEETQYF
CDR3 DNA: TGTGCCAGCAGCTTCCAGGCGGTAGCGGGACCGGAGGAGACCCAGTACTTC

V gene: TRBV29-1
clone size: -
D gene: -
J gene: TRBJ1-1
CDR3 protein: CSVRSGARDTEAFF
CDR3 DNA: TGCAGCGTTAGGTCAGGGGCTAGGGACACTGAAGCTTTCTTT